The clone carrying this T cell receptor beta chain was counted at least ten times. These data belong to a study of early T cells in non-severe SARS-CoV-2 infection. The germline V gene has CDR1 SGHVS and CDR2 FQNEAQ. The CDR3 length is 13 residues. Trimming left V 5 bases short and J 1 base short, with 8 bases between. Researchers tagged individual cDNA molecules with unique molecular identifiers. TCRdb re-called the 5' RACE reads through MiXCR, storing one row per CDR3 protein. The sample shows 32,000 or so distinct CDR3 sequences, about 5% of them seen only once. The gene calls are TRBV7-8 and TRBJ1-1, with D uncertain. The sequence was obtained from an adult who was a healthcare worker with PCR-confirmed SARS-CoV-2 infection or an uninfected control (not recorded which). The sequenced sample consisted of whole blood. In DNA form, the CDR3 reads TGTGCCAGCAGCGTTGACGAGAACACTGAAGCTTTCTTT. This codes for CASSVDENTEAFF.